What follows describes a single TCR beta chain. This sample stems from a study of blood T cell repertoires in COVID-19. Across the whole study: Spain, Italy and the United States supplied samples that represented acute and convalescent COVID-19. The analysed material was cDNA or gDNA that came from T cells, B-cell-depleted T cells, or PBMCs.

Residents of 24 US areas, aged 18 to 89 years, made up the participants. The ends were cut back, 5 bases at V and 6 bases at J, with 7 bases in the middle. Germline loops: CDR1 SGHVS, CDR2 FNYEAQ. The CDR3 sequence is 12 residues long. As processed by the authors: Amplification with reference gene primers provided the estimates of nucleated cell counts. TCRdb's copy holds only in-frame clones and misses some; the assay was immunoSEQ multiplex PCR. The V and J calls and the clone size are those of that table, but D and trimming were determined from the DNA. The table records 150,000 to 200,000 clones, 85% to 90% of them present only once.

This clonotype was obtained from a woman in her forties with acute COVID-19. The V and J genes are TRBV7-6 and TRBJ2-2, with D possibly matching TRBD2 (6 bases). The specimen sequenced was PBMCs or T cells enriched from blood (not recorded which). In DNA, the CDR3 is TGTGCCAGCAGCGGCGGGGCCGGGGAGCTGTTTTTT. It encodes CASSGGAGELFF.